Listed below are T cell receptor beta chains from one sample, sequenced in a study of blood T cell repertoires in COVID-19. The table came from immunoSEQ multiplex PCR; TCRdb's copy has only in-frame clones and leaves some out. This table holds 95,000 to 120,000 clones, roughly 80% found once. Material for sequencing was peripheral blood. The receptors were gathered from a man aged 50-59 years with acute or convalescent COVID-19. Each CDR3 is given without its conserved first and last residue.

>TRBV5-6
ASSLAGRVTEAF
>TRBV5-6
ASRARTENSPLH
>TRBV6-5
ASRDGHFYNSPLH
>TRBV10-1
ASSDGGGYNEQF
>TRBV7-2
ASSAQDRGRTEAF
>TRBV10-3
AISDPGTSGGDTQY
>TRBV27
ASRSLDRPQETQY
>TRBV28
ASRQPGQFVHGYT
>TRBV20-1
SARGLYGYT
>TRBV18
ASSPPNSKSSYNEQF
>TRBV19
ASSDRMSSYEQY
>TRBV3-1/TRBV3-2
ASSPSVNEKLF
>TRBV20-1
SARGEYEQY
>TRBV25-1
ASSDGGGGYT